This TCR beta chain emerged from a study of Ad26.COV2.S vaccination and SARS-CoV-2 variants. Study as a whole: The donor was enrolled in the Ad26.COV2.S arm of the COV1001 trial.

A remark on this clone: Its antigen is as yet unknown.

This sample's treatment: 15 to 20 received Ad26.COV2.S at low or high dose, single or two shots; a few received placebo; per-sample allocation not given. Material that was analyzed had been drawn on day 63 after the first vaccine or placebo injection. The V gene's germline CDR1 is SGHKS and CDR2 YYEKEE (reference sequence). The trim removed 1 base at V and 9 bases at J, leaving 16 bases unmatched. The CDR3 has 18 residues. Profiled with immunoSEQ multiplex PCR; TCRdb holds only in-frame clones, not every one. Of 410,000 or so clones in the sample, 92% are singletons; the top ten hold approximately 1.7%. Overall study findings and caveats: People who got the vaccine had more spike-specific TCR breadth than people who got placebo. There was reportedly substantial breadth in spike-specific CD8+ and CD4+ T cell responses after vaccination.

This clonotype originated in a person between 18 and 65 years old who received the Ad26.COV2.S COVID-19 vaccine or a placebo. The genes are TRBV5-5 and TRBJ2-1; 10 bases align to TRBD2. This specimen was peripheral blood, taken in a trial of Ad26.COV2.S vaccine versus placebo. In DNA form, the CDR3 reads TGTGCCAGCAGCTTGTCTTCCCTAGCGGGGGAGACCCGAGCTGAGCAGTTCTTC. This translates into CASSLSSLAGETRAEQFF.